These 26 T cell receptor beta chains came from one sample sequenced in a study of cytomegalovirus exposure and HLA in healthy donors. The PCR contained 60 Vbeta and 13 Jbeta primers. Libraries were prepared by immunoSEQ multiplex PCR; TCRdb keeps only in-frame clonotypes and omits some of them. This table holds some 150,000 clones, 80% found once. The sequenced sample consisted of PBMCs. These receptor sequences come from a man aged 25-40 years in good health and CMV-seronegative.

CDR3 in amino acids: CASSRRQGLGSPLHF. In nucleotides, the CDR3 is TGTGCCAGCAGCCGAAGACAGGGGTTAGGTTCACCCCTCCACTTT. The chain is built from TRBV7-9 and TRBJ1-6; 8 positions agree with TRBD1. The CDR3 sequence is 15 residues long. J was trimmed by 9 bases and V by 5 bases; bases with no gene match: 9. The germline V gene has CDR1 SEHNR and CDR2 FQNEAQ (reference sequence).

This rearrangement joins TRBV7-2 to TRBJ1-1, with D tentatively TRBD1 (5 bases). This CDR3 spans 13 amino acids. Germline CDR1 and CDR2: SGHTA and FQGNSA. V was cut by 3 bases and J by 4 bases, with 9 bases left in between. As DNA, the CDR3 is TGTGCCAGCAGCTTCCGAAGGGGCACTGAAGCTTTCTTT. It is translated as CASSFRRGTEAFF. Drawing the rest from reference TRBV7-2 and TRBJ1-1, the complete variable domain is GAGVSQSPSNKVTEKGKDVELRCDPISGHTALYWYRQSLGQGLEFLIYFQGNSAPDKSGLPSDRFSAERTGGSVSTLTIQRTQQEDSAVYLCASSFRRGTEAFFGQGTRLTVV.

This chain's CDR3 is CASVSGEDTQYF. The DNA for the CDR3 is TGTGCTAGTGTGAGTGGAGAAGATACGCAGTATTTT. This chain links TRBV12-5 with TRBJ2-3; D gene uncertain. V lost 7 bases and J 5 bases, leaving 10 bases between the germline ends. CDR1 is LGHNT, CDR2 FRNRAP, per germline. The CDR3 spans 12 residues. Using reference TRBV12-5 and TRBJ2-3 for the parts outside the CDR3, the full variable domain is DARVTQTPRHKVTEMGQEVTMRCQPILGHNTVFWYRQTMMQGLELLAYFRNRAPLDDSGMPKDRFSAEMPDATLATLKIQPSEPRDSAVYFCASVSGEDTQYFGPGTRLTVL.

A few counts support this clone. V is TRBV6-1 and J is TRBJ2-2; TRBD1 aligns across 7 bases. Germline V gives CDR1 MNHNS, CDR2 SASEGT. The J segment lost 6 bases and the V segment lost 6 bases, leaving 1 base of the junction unmatched. The CDR3 has 12 amino acids. DNA of the CDR3: TGTGCCAGCAGACAGGGGTCCGGGGAGCTGTTTTTT. Encoded protein: CASRQGSGELFF.

The rearrangement joins TRBV12-5 to TRBJ1-1; D unresolved. The germline V gene encodes CDR1 LGHNT and CDR2 FRNRAP. The CDR3 has 17 residues. V dropped 0 bases and J dropped 0 bases, with 14 bases sitting between them. The CDR3 DNA reads as TGTGCTAGTGGTTTGGTAACTCCGGCGGCCATGAACACTGAAGCTTTCTTT. Its translation is CASGLVTPAAMNTEAFF.

In its sample, this clone was seen once. The chain is built from TRBV28 and TRBJ1-5; 7 bases agree with TRBD1. With 3 bases clipped from V and 2 bases from J, the junction kept 10 bases outside the gene matches. Germline V gene data show CDR1 as MDHEN and CDR2 as SYDVKM. CDR3 length: 17 amino acids. CDR3 nucleotides: TGTGCCAGCAGTTTGGGGGCGGCAGGGGGAGGCAATCAGCCCCAGCATTTT. Translating it yields CASSLGAAGGGNQPQHF.

V gene TRBV11-2 combines with J gene TRBJ1-3; unclear D gene. This CDR3 has 15 amino acids. The V gene lost 5 bases and the J gene lost 0 bases, with 11 bases spanning the gap. From germline, CDR1 is SGHAT and CDR2 FQNNGV. In nucleotides, the CDR3 is TGTGCCAGCAGCCCTCGACTGCTCTCTGGAAACACCATATATTTT. Protein: CASSPRLLSGNTIYF.

The count of this clone is one. The J gene is TRBJ2-2, the V gene TRBV7-2; 11 nucleotides match TRBD1. The CDR3 is 15 amino acids. V shed 5 bases and J 4 bases; nucleotides not matched to a gene: 3. From germline, CDR1 is SGHTA and CDR2 FQGNSA. The CDR3 bases are TGTGCCAGCAGCGCCGGGACAGGGGGCACCGGGGAGCTGTTTTTT. The encoded protein is CASSAGTGGTGELFF.

The chain couples TRBV9 to TRBJ2-1; tentatively, D is TRBD1 (6 bases). V gave up 0 bases and J gave up 3 bases, with 16 bases separating them. CDR1 and CDR2 from the germline V gene are SGDLS and YYNGEE. The CDR3 is 17 amino acids. The CDR3 sequence: CASSVGLVDSLYNEQFF. The CDR3 DNA reads TGTGCCAGCAGCGTAGGTTTGGTGGACAGCCTCTACAATGAGCAGTTCTTC.

The V and J genes are TRBV28 and TRBJ1-1; D not resolved. Germline V gene lookup returns CDR1 MDHEN and CDR2 SYDVKM. The V end was cut by 3 bases, the J end by 3 bases, with 14 bases between. The CDR3 covers 15 residues. In DNA form, the CDR3 reads TGTGCCAGCAGTTTCCCCTCTTCTCGCGACACTGAAGCTTTCTTT. It specifies CASSFPSSRDTEAFF.

The chain is built from TRBV12-1 and TRBJ1-2; the D call of TRBD1 is as the table states it, not checked on the DNA. TRBV12-1 is deemed a pseudogene. The CDR3 totals 13 residues. CDR3 nucleotide sequence: TGTGCCAGCAGCTCAATAGACAGGGATGGCTACACCTTC. It yields the protein CASSSIDRDGYTF.

V and J are TRBV4-2 and TRBJ2-3; D might be TRBD2 (7 bases). Between the trimmed V and J ends, which lost 2 bases and 4 bases, there was a span of 19 bases. Germline V gives CDR1 LGHNA, CDR2 YNFKEQ. The CDR3 sequence is 17 residues long. CDR3 bases: TGTGCCAGCAGCCAACACTTCGCGGGAGAGGGGGCAGATACGCAGTATTTT. It codes for CASSQHFAGEGADTQYF.

The genes are TRBV14 and TRBJ2-5, with 9 bases fitting TRBD1. The V and J ends lost 4 bases and 4 bases, in that order; junction bases with no gene match: 4. Germline V lookup: CDR1 SGHDN, CDR2 FVKESK. The CDR3 length is 14 residues. The CDR3 DNA reads TGTGCCAGCAGCCGAGACAGGGGGACAGAGACCCAGTACTTC. Protein: CASSRDRGTETQYF. The whole variable domain, filled in from reference TRBV14 and TRBJ2-5, reads EAGVTQFPSHSVIEKGQTVTLRCDPISGHDNLYWYRRVMGKEIKFLLHFVKESKQDESGMPNNRFLAERTGGTYSTLKVQPAELEDSGVYFCASSRDRGTETQYFGPGTRLLVL.

This clone was observed once. The CDR3 protein is CAIPTGAEGYTF. DNA of the CDR3: TGTGCCATCCCGACAGGAGCGGAAGGCTACACCTTC. V and J are TRBV28 and TRBJ1-2, with D perhaps TRBD1 (6 bases). Germline CDR1 and CDR2: MDHEN and SYDVKM. Trimming pared 10 bases from V and 8 bases from J, leaving 17 bases between. The CDR3 totals 12 residues.

The chain joins TRBV7-9 to TRBJ1-2, with 8 bases identical to TRBD1. Germline V gives CDR1 SEHNR, CDR2 FQNEAQ (reference sequence). The J segment lost 4 bases and the V segment lost 5 bases, leaving 6 bases of the junction unmatched. This CDR3 has 14 residues. Here the CDR3 reads CASSPPDRGYGYTF. The CDR3 DNA sequence: TGTGCCAGCAGCCCTCCCGACAGGGGCTATGGCTACACCTTC.

CDR3 coding DNA: TGTGCCAGCAGCTTGGGATCAGGGCCCAACACTGAAGCTTTCTTT. Residues: CASSLGSGPNTEAFF. The chain links TRBV5-4 to TRBJ1-1, with D tentatively TRBD1 (5 bases). This CDR3 is built from 15 residues. Trimming left V 0 bases short and J 2 bases short, with 11 bases between. From germline, CDR1 is SGHNT and CDR2 YYREEE (reference sequence).

The rearrangement joins TRBV27 to TRBJ2-7; 9 bases map to TRBD1. Trimming at V came to 0 bases and at J to 3 bases, leaving 3 bases not matched to a gene. The CDR3 runs to 15 residues. CDR1 and CDR2 (germline): MNHEY, SMNVEV (reference sequence). The CDR3 DNA sequence: TGTGCCAGCAGTTTATCGGGACAGGGCCTCTACGAGCAGTACTTC. This translates into CASSLSGQGLYEQYF.

J is TRBJ2-5 and V is TRBV5-1, with 7 bases lining up with TRBD2. V lost 5 bases to trimming and J lost 0 bases; unmatched junction nucleotides: 16. Germline V gene sequence: CDR1 SGHRS, CDR2 YFSETQ. CDR3 length: 18 residues. The CDR3 is CASRKHRLAAHNQETQYF. In DNA, the CDR3 is TGCGCCAGCAGAAAACACAGACTAGCTGCCCACAACCAAGAGACCCAGTACTTC.

The count of this clone is one. The chain uses TRBV30 and TRBJ2-5; D may be TRBD1 (6 bases). Trimming stripped 0 bases from V and 3 bases from J, with 8 bases between. Germline CDR1 and CDR2: GTSNPN and SVGIG (reference sequence). CDR3 length: 13 amino acids. The CDR3, as DNA: TGTGCCTGGAGTGTAGGACAGAAAGAGACCCAGTACTTC. Translation gives CAWSVGQKETQYF.

The rearrangement joins TRBV19 to TRBJ2-6, with TRBD1 identical over 7 bases. V shed 5 bases, J shed 1 base, and the junction held 5 bases outside the gene matches. Germline V gene sequence: CDR1 LNHDA, CDR2 SQIVND (reference sequence). This CDR3 spans 16 amino acids. The CDR3 here is CASSAHRGSGANVLTF. The CDR3, as DNA: TGTGCCAGTAGTGCCCACAGGGGATCTGGGGCCAACGTCCTGACTTTC.

This clone was recorded a few times. V usage is TRBV30 and J usage is TRBJ2-7, with a possible D match to TRBD1 (5 bases). Trimming stripped 3 bases from V and 11 bases from J, with 14 bases between. The CDR3 consists of 11 residues. Germline V lookup: CDR1 GTSNPN, CDR2 SVGIG (reference sequence). The DNA for the CDR3 is TGTGCCTGGAGATCCGGTGGCAGGGAGTACTTC. Protein: CAWRSGGREYF.

The V call is TRBV19, the J call TRBJ2-2, with TRBD1 matching 7 bases. Germline CDR1 LNHDA, CDR2 SQIVND (reference sequence). CDR3 length equals 16 residues. Trimming at V came to 4 bases and at J to 2 bases, leaving 7 bases not matched to a gene. This chain's CDR3 is CASSTLNRGNTGELFF. For the CDR3, the DNA is TGTGCCAGTAGTACCCTTAACAGGGGAAACACCGGGGAGCTGTTTTTT.

This clone was detected once. The rearrangement joins TRBV7-8 to TRBJ2-7, with a weak D call TRBD2 (5 bases). The CDR3 runs to 14 residues. Germline values: CDR1 SGHVS, CDR2 FQNEAQ. Trimming shortened V by 8 bases and J by 2 bases, and 16 bases separated the two germline ends. The DNA for the CDR3 is TGTGCCAGCCGTGGGGAGAGCGCGCCCTACGAGCAGTACTTC. Translation: CASRGESAPYEQYF. The complete variable domain, with remaining parts taken from reference TRBV7-8 and TRBJ2-7, reads GAGVSQSPRYKVAKRGQDVALRCDPISGHVSLFWYQQALGQGPEFLTYFQNEAQLDKSGLPSDRFFAERPEGSVSTLKIQRTQQEDSAVYLCASRGESAPYEQYFGPGTRLTVT.

CDR3 DNA sequence: TGTGCCAGCAGCCCCCGCCTAGCGGGAGCTGTAGAGCAGTACTTC. This sequence encodes CASSPRLAGAVEQYF. The V call is TRBV11-2, the J call TRBJ2-7; TRBD2 matches at 10 bases. Germline lookup yields CDR1 SGHAT and CDR2 FQNNGV. The CDR3 runs 15 residues. V lost 5 bases to trimming and J lost 7 bases; unmatched junction nucleotides: 11.

A note on this clone: The junction departs from germline at one end; a sequencing error may be responsible. The chain carries TRBV18 and TRBJ2-7, with TRBD2 matching 7 bases. The germline V gene encodes CDR1 KGHSH and CDR2 LQKENI. The CDR3 has 14 residues. CDR3 sequence reads: CASSAPGGLNEQYF. CDR3 bases: TGTGCCAGCTCAGCACCGGGGGGTCTCAACGAGCAGTACTTC. The whole variable domain, remainder taken from reference TRBV18 and TRBJ2-7, is NAGVMQNPRHLVRRRGQEARLRCSPMKGHSHVYWYRQLPEEGLKFMVYLQKENIIDESGMPKERFSAEFPKEGPSILRIQQVVRGDSAAYFCASSAPGGLNEQYFGPGTRLTVT.

This rearrangement joins TRBV7-9 to TRBJ2-5; 7 nucleotides match TRBD1. The end of the DNA aligns better with TRBJ2-7, so the J call may be wrong. There are 16 residues in the CDR3. Germline assignment: CDR1 SEHNR and CDR2 FQNEAQ (reference sequence). The CDR3 region has the DNA TGTGCCAGCAGCTTGGATACTCGGGACAGCTCCTACGAGCAGTACTTC. It translates to CASSLDTRDSSYEQYF.